This T cell receptor beta chain stems from a study of blood T cell repertoires in COVID-19. Study-wide background: Donors in the United States, Italy and Spain gave samples during acute or convalescent COVID-19. PBMCs, B-cell-depleted T cells, or T cells were the source of the cDNA or gDNA that made up the material.

Germline V gives CDR1 LNHDA, CDR2 SQIVND (reference sequence). The CDR3 totals 13 residues. V lost 4 bases, J lost 5 bases, and 9 bases lay in between. While infection was still active, Seattle patients were enrolled and then followed longitudinally. Using immunoSEQ multiplex PCR, the repertoire was profiled, and TCRdb retains in-frame clones only, with some absent. The sample shows under 200,000 clones, approximately 87% of them seen only once. The source material was peripheral blood. The receptor's source is a woman aged 65 to 85 with COVID-19, enrolled during active disease. The chain recombines TRBV19 with TRBJ2-1, with a tentative D call TRBD2 (6 bases). The CDR3 nucleotides are TGTGCCAGTAGTAGCGGGGTTAACAATGAGCAGTTCTTC. As protein: CASSSGVNNEQFF.